Following are 24 T cell receptor beta chains from one sample sequenced in a study of cytomegalovirus exposure and HLA in healthy donors (TCRdb year 2017). The protocol used for the library was the immunoSEQ multiplex PCR assay. Drawn from immuneACCESS, this table holds only the in-frame rearrangements with V and J called that TCRdb kept. Clones are partly lost; checked studies trace under half to an unresolved V gene and leave the rest unexplained. A total of 150,000 to 200,000 clones appear in this sample, 86% of them only once. Of the sample, over 1.3% is held by the ten largest clones. The sample was PBMCs. The receptors come from a woman under 30 in good health and CMV-seronegative.

The CDR3 sequence: CASSLYRADEKLFF. The CDR3 DNA reads as TGTGCCAGCAGTTTGTACAGGGCGGATGAAAAACTGTTTTTT. The rearrangement links TRBV27 to TRBJ1-4; perhaps TRBD1 as D (6 bases). Trimming cost V 3 bases and J 6 bases, with 11 bases left between them. The germline V gene has CDR1 MNHEY and CDR2 SMNVEV (reference sequence). This CDR3 spans 14 amino acids. The full variable domain, completed using reference TRBV27 and TRBJ1-4, is EAQVTQNPRYLITVTGKKLTVTCSQNMNHEYMSWYRQDPGLGLRQIYYSMNVEVTDKGDVPEGYKVSRKEKRNFPLILESPSPNQTSLYFCASSLYRADEKLFFGSGTQLSVL.

This CDR3 reads CASSDSSFAPTDTQYF. The CDR3 DNA reads TGTGCCAGCAGTGATTCCAGTTTTGCCCCCACAGATACGCAGTATTTT. The J gene is TRBJ2-3, the V gene TRBV6-1; D not resolved. Germline CDR1 MNHNS, CDR2 SASEGT. Trimming took 3 bases from V and 2 from J, leaving 15 bases between them. The CDR3 runs 16 residues.

The V call is TRBV19, the J call TRBJ1-2; D is perhaps TRBD1 (6 bases). This CDR3 comprises 13 residues. V lost 4 bases and J 5 bases, leaving 11 bases between the germline ends. Germline lookup yields CDR1 LNHDA and CDR2 SQIVND (reference sequence). The CDR3 nucleotides are TGTGCCAGTAGTAAGGGGACACGATATGGCTACACCTTC. Translation: CASSKGTRYGYTF.

This clone occurred once. The V gene is TRBV2, the J gene TRBJ1-1; maybe TRBD1 (5 bases). CDR3 length: 13 residues. Trimming took 6 bases from V and 1 from J, leaving 9 bases between them. Germline values: CDR1 SNHLY, CDR2 FYNNEI. The CDR3 loop is CASRDDRNTEAFF. CDR3 bases: TGTGCCAGCAGGGACGACAGGAACACTGAAGCTTTCTTT.

The gene calls are TRBV7-9 and TRBJ2-7; 8 nucleotides line up with TRBD1. Germline V gives CDR1 SEHNR, CDR2 FQNEAQ (reference sequence). The V segment lost 5 bases and the J segment 0 bases; nucleotides outside the gene matches: 6. The CDR3 is made up of 15 amino acids. The CDR3 sequence: CASSGQGRNSYEQYF. The CDR3 nucleotides read TGTGCCAGCAGCGGACAGGGAAGGAACTCCTACGAGCAGTACTTC.

The chain joins TRBV6-5 to TRBJ2-7; D perhaps matches TRBD2 (6 bases). V lost 10 bases and J 3 bases, leaving 16 bases between the germline ends. CDR3 length: 13 amino acids. Looked up from germline, CDR1 is MNHEY and CDR2 is SVGAGI. CDR3 in amino acids: CATGQNGGYEQYF. DNA of the CDR3: TGTGCCACCGGGCAGAACGGGGGCTACGAGCAGTACTTC.

The chain uses TRBV7-9 and TRBJ1-1, with D tentatively TRBD1 (5 bases). Germline V gives CDR1 SEHNR, CDR2 FQNEAQ (reference sequence). This CDR3 region has 12 residues. Deletions cut 10 bases from V and 5 bases from J, with 14 bases between. In nucleotides, the CDR3 is TGTGCCACCGGCTTGGGGCGAACTGAAGCTTTCTTT. Its protein product is CATGLGRTEAFF.

This clone was counted between two and nine times. This chain uses TRBV27 with TRBJ1-2; maybe TRBD1 (5 bases). In germline, CDR1 is MNHEY, CDR2 SMNVEV (reference sequence). The CDR3 loop spans 16 amino acids. V was trimmed by 5 bases and J by 5 bases, leaving 21 bases between them. The CDR3 reads CASSPNGGWEGYGYTF. The CDR3 DNA is TGTGCCAGCAGTCCCAATGGGGGGTGGGAGGGGTATGGCTACACCTTC.

A single count supports this clone. The rearrangement joins TRBV4-1 to TRBJ1-4; TRBD1 matches 8 bases. The CDR3 is 14 amino acids. The ends lost 5 bases at V and 6 bases at J; junction bases unmatched: 5. CDR1 and CDR2 from the germline V gene are MGHRA and YSYEKL. CDR3 residues: CASSNRGFDEKLFF. In DNA, the CDR3 is TGCGCCAGCAGCAACAGGGGGTTCGATGAAAAACTGTTTTTT.

The gene calls are TRBV27 and TRBJ1-5; TRBD1 is a possible D gene (6 bases). The V and J ends lost 5 bases and 5 bases respectively, with 13 bases between them. Per the germline V gene, CDR1 is MNHEY and CDR2 is SMNVEV (reference sequence). There are 14 residues in the CDR3. CDR3 nucleotides: TGTGCCAGCAGTCCGACAGGTCCCTATCAGCCCCAGCATTTT. Its translation is CASSPTGPYQPQHF.

This chain uses TRBV6-1 with TRBJ1-4; D is uncertain. Trimming left V 2 bases short and J 8 bases short, with 3 bases between. This CDR3 contains 11 residues. In germline, CDR1 is MNHNS, CDR2 SASEGT. CDR3 amino acids: CASSEPEKLFF. CDR3 bases: TGTGCCAGCAGTGAACCGGAAAAACTGTTTTTT.

The V and J genes are TRBV20-1 and TRBJ2-4; a weak D match, TRBD1 (5 bases). V gave up 6 bases and J gave up 12 bases, with 12 bases separating them. The CDR3 is made up of 10 amino acids. CDR1 and CDR2 (germline): DFQATT, SNEGSKA (reference sequence). This CDR3 is CSALSGAQYF. The CDR3 nucleotides read TGCAGTGCCCTGTCTGGGGCTCAGTACTTC.

The chain couples TRBV29-1 to TRBJ2-1; D perhaps matches TRBD1 (6 bases). The CDR3 loop spans 12 amino acids. Trimming shortened V by 2 bases and J by 6 bases, and 8 bases separated the two germline ends. The germline gives CDR1 SQVTM, CDR2 ANQGSEA. CDR3 coding DNA: TGCAGCGTTGAATTAGGGGGCAATGAGCAGTTCTTC. Its translation is CSVELGGNEQFF.

The chain links TRBV20-1 to TRBJ2-5; D gene uncertain. Looked up from germline, CDR1 is DFQATT and CDR2 is SNEGSKA (reference sequence). The germline V and J ends were trimmed by 6 bases and 4 bases, with 9 bases remaining between them. This CDR3 has 11 amino acids. CDR3 sequence: CSAKRRETQYF. The CDR3 DNA reads TGCAGTGCAAAGCGAAGAGAGACCCAGTACTTC.

The chain joins TRBV19 to TRBJ1-2; possibly TRBD1 for D (6 bases). The CDR3 runs to 16 residues. Trimming took off 2 bases at V and 4 bases at J, with 17 bases between the two ends. Germline CDR1 LNHDA, CDR2 SQIVND (reference sequence). The CDR3 bases are TGTGCCAGTAGTATAACCTTGACAGGCAAGACCTATGGCTACACCTTC. Translating it yields CASSITLTGKTYGYTF.

The V gene is TRBV5-1, the J gene TRBJ1-4, with a possible D match to TRBD1 (6 bases). Germline V gene sequence: CDR1 SGHRS, CDR2 YFSETQ. The CDR3 runs 14 residues. Trimming shortened V by 3 bases and J by 6 bases, and 12 bases separated the two germline ends. CDR3 DNA sequence: TGCGCCAGCAGCTCACAGGGAGTTGATGAAAAACTGTTTTTT. Its translation is CASSSQGVDEKLFF.

This clone came up a few times. The sample has other DNA sequences that encode this CDR3 too. The chain employs TRBV30 and TRBJ1-1, with TRBD1 matching 10 bases. V dropped 0 bases and J dropped 6; count of bases not matched to a gene: 4. The CDR3 consists of 14 residues. Germline CDR1 GTSNPN, CDR2 SVGIG (reference sequence). CDR3: CAWSVLGQGAEAFF. In DNA, the CDR3 is TGTGCCTGGAGTGTACTAGGACAGGGGGCTGAAGCTTTCTTT.

This chain uses TRBV6-1 with TRBJ2-1; D remains unclear. There are 11 residues in the CDR3. V lost 7 bases to trimming and J lost 7 bases, with 8 bases between them. CDR1 is MNHNS, CDR2 SASEGT, per germline. CDR3 DNA: TGTGCCAGCAACCACTTTAATGAGCAGTTCTTC. It encodes CASNHFNEQFF.

In its sample, this clone was seen once. V gene TRBV10-3 combines with J gene TRBJ1-1; weak D call: TRBD1 (6 bases). The germline V gene encodes CDR1 ENHRY and CDR2 SYGVKD. The CDR3 is 13 residues long. The V and J ends lost 5 bases and 4 bases respectively, with 11 bases between them. CDR3 nucleotide sequence: TGTGCCATCAGTCGGGACATATCCACTGAAGCTTTCTTT. Translation gives CAISRDISTEAFF.

This clone was detected a few times. V gene TRBV9 combines with J gene TRBJ1-3; 7 nucleotides line up with TRBD1. V gave up 3 bases and J gave up 6 bases; unmatched junction bases: 3. The CDR3 consists of 13 residues. Germline lookup yields CDR1 SGDLS and CDR2 YYNGEE. The CDR3 coding sequence is TGTGCCAGCAGCGCCACAGGGGAAAACACCATATATTTT. It codes for CASSATGENTIYF.

The chain is built from TRBV7-8 and TRBJ2-7; possible D gene TRBD2, 6 bases. The CDR3 runs 15 residues. Germline loops: CDR1 SGHVS, CDR2 FQNEAQ. Trimming pared 0 bases from V and 3 bases from J, leaving 12 bases between. In DNA, the CDR3 is TGTGCCAGCAGCTTAGCTGGGGGGTCCCGCTACGAGCAGTACTTC. Encoded protein: CASSLAGGSRYEQYF.

This chain joins TRBV7-9 and TRBJ1-4; the D gene is possibly TRBD1 (5 bases). Germline CDR1 SEHNR, CDR2 FQNEAQ (reference sequence). The length of the CDR3 is 13 residues. V gave up 11 bases and J gave up 5 bases, with 15 bases separating them. The CDR3, as DNA: TGTGCCTCGCGCAGGGACTCAAATGAAAAACTGTTTTTT. This codes for CASRRDSNEKLFF. The entire variable domain, with the rest obtained from reference TRBV7-9 and TRBJ1-4, is as follows: DTGVSQNPRHKITKRGQNVTFRCDPISEHNRLYWYRQTLGQGPEFLTYFQNEAQLEKSRLLSDRFSAERPKGSFSTLEIQRTEQGDSAMYLCASRRDSNEKLFFGSGTQLSVL.

V gene TRBV5-6 combines with J gene TRBJ1-2; D remains unclear. Germline assignment: CDR1 SGHDT and CDR2 YYEEEE. The CDR3 has 16 amino acids. V was shortened by 0 bases and J by 4 bases, with 16 bases between the two germline ends. The CDR3 region is CASSLGAASYVYGYTF. The CDR3 DNA reads as TGTGCCAGCAGCTTGGGGGCCGCCTCGTATGTCTATGGCTACACCTTC.

The J gene is TRBJ2-2, the V gene TRBV19; 13 bases agree with TRBD2. Germline V gene data show CDR1 as LNHDA and CDR2 as SQIVND (reference sequence). After removal of 0 bases from V and 0 bases from J, the junction contained 1 base not matched to a gene. The CDR3 sequence is 18 residues long. CDR3 sequence (DNA): TGTGCCAGTAGTATAGAACTAGCGGGGGGGCCGAACACCGGGGAGCTGTTTTTT. This translates into CASSIELAGGPNTGELFF.